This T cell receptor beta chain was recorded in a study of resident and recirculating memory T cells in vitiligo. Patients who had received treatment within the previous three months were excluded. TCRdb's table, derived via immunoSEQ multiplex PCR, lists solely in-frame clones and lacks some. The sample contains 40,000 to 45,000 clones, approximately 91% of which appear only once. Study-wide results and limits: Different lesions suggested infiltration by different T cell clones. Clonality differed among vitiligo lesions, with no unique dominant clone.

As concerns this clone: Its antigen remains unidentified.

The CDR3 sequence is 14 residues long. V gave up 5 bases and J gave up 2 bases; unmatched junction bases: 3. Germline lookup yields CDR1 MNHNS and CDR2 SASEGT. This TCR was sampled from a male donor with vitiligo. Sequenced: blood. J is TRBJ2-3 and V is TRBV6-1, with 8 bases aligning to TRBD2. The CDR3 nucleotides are TGTGCCAGCAGTCCGGGACTAGACACAGATACGCAGTATTTT. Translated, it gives CASSPGLDTDTQYF.